These T cell receptor beta chains were read from a single sample in a study of blood T cell repertoires in COVID-19. The protocol was immunoSEQ multiplex PCR, while the TCRdb copy is restricted to in-frame clones and leaves out a portion. This table has 150,000 to 170,000 clones, roughly 85% appearing once. The sequenced material came from peripheral blood. The receptor source for this set is a woman aged 55-69 years with COVID-19, enrolled during active disease. The conserved cysteine and the conserved F or W are not part of the CDR3 here. The size entry is marked missing in some rows and otherwise reads once, few, many or a size class.

V	J	length	size	CDR3
TRBV29-1	TRBJ1-1	12	NA	SVDGGPPNTEAF
TRBV27	TRBJ1-5	13	NA	ASSLETGPNQPQH
TRBV27	TRBJ2-1	14	few	ASRGGTSRSYNEQF
TRBV30	TRBJ1-1	12	NA	AWSDPHRGTEAF
TRBV7-9	TRBJ1-2	12	NA	ASSLPGAGRGYT
TRBV11-3	TRBJ1-1	12	NA	ASSSRAGFPEAF
TRBV5-5	TRBJ1-5	14	once	ASSLVGTNLNQPQH
TRBV11-2	TRBJ1-1	11	once	ASSPGPDREAF
TRBV7-2	TRBJ2-1	11	NA	ASSFPPRSEQF
TRBV5-1	TRBJ2-5	12	NA	ASSPGVGAETQY
TRBV13	TRBJ2-7	12	once	ASSLLAGVGEQY
TRBV6-1	TRBJ1-4	14	NA	ASSAMAQGINEKLF
TRBV6-5	TRBJ1-6	13	few	ASRSGGGGDSPLH